What follows are 4 T cell receptor beta chains derived from one specimen sequenced in a study of shared clonotypes between healthy human individuals. Using immunoSEQ multiplex PCR, the repertoire was profiled, and TCRdb retains in-frame clones only, with some absent. The data hold millions of clones, with approximately 94% observed a single time. CD45RO-negative cells were positively selected for CCR7, leaving out terminally differentiated effector memory CD45RA+ cells. The sequencing input was naive CD8+ T cells sorted from blood. The receptor source for this set is a man aged 18 to 30 in good health.

The V and J genes are TRBV5-6 and TRBJ2-7, with D perhaps matching TRBD1 or TRBD2 (5 bases each). The CDR3 length is 15 residues. Trimming removed 0 bases from V and 0 bases from J, with 10 bases in between. Germline lookup yields CDR1 SGHDT and CDR2 YYEEEE. CDR3 sequence: CASSLAGAGSYEQYF. CDR3 DNA sequence: TGTGCCAGCAGCTTGGCTGGGGCGGGCTCCTACGAGCAGTACTTC.

This chain links TRBV4-3 with TRBJ2-1, with D maybe TRBD2 (5 bases). Germline-derived CDR1 and CDR2 are LGHNA and YSLEER. The CDR3 has 16 amino acids. V lost 0 bases to trimming and J lost 2 bases, with 11 bases between them. CDR3 amino acids: CASSQDTSGAYNEQFF. The CDR3 nucleotides read TGCGCCAGCAGCCAAGATACCAGCGGAGCCTACAATGAGCAGTTCTTC.

This clone was recorded once. The J gene is TRBJ2-3, the V gene TRBV10-1; D possibly corresponds to TRBD2 (6 bases). The CDR3 extends over 16 amino acids. Germline V gives CDR1 WNHNN, CDR2 SYGVQD (reference sequence). With 6 bases removed from V and 4 bases from J, the gap between germline ends came to 20 bases. CDR3 DNA sequence: TGCGCCAGCAGCTCAGGACGGTTGGAGGGCTCAGATACGCAGTATTTT. Protein product: CASSSGRLEGSDTQYF.

This clone was found once. This chain uses TRBV7-6 with TRBJ2-1; D unresolved. Looked up from germline, CDR1 is SGHVS and CDR2 is FNYEAQ. This CDR3 region has 13 residues. V gave up 2 bases and J gave up 9 bases, with 11 bases separating them. CDR3 sequence reads: CASSLSIDGEQFF. The CDR3 DNA reads TGTGCCAGCAGCTTATCTATAGACGGTGAGCAGTTCTTC.